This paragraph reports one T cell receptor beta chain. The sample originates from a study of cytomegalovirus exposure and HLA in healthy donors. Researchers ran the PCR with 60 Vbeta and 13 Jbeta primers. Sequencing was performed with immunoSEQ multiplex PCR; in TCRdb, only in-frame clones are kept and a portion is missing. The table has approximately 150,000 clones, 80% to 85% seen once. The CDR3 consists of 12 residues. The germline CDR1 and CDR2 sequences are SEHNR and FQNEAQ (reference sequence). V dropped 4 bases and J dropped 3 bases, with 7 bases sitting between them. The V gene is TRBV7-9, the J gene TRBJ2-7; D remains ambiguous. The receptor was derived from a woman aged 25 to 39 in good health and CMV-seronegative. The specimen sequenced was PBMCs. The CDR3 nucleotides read TGTGCCAGCAGCTCAATCGGCTACGAGCAGTACTTC. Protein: CASSSIGYEQYF.